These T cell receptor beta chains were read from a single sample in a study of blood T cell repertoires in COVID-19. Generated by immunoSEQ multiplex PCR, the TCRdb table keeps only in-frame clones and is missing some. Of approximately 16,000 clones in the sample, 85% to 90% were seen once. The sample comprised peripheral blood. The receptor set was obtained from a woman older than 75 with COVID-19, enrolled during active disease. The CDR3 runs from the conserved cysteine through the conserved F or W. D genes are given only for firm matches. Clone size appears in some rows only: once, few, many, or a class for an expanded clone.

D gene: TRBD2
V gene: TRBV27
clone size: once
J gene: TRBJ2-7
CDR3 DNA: TGTGCCAGCAGTTTAGTTCCAAGGGGACTAGCGGGAGAAGGGGGCTCCTACGAGCAGTACTTC
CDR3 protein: CASSLVPRGLAGEGGSYEQYF

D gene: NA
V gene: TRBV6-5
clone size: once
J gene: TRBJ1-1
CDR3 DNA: TGTGCCAGCAAGCAGGGGACGCTGAACACTGAAGCTTTCTTT
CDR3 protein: CASKQGTLNTEAFF

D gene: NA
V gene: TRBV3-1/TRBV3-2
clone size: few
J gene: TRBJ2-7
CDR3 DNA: TGTGCCAGCAGCCAAGTTCGGAGCCGCTACGAGCAGTACTTC
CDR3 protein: CASSQVRSRYEQYF

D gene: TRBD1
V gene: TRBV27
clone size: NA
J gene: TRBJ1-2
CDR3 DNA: TGTGCCAGCAGTTTAAGGGACAGGGCCTCCTATGGCTACACCTTC
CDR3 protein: CASSLRDRASYGYTF

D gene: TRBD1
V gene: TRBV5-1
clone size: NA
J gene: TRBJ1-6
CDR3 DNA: TGCGCCAGCAGTCTCAGACAGGGTGGTGATTCACCCCTCCACTTT
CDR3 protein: CASSLRQGGDSPLHF

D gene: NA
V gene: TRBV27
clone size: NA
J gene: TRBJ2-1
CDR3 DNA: TGTGCCAGCAGTTTAAAGGACTCGAAGGGGCAGTTCTTC
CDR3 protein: CASSLKDSKGQFF

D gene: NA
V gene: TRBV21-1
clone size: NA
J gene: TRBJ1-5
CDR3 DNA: TGTGCCAGCAGCAAATCCGGGACAGGGAATCAGCCCCAGCATTTT
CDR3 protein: CASSKSGTGNQPQHF

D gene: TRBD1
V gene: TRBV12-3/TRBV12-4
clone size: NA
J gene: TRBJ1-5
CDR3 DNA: TGTGCCAGCAGCCCCCCAGGGGGCCAGCCCCAGCATTTT
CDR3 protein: CASSPPGGQPQHF

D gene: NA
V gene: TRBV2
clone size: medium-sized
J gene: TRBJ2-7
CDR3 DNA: TGTGCCAGCAGAACCAGACAGATTTCCTACGAGCAGTACTTC
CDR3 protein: CASRTRQISYEQYF

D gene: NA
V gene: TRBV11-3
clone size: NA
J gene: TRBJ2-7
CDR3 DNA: TGTGCCAGCAGCTTAACAACAGCCTACGAGCAGTACTTC
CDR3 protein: CASSLTTAYEQYF

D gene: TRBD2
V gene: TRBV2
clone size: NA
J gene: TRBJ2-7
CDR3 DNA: TGTGCCAGCAGTGGTCTAGCGGGGGTTTCTTACGAGCAGTACTTC
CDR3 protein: CASSGLAGVSYEQYF

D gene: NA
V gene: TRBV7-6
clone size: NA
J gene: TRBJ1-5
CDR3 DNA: TGTGCCAGCAGCTTAGAGGGGGGGAATAGCAATCAGCCCCAGCATTTT
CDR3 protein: CASSLEGGNSNQPQHF

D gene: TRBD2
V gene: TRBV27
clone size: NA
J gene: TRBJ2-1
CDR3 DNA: TGTGCCAGCAGTTTGGCTAGCGGGAGAGGGAATGAGCAGTTCTTC
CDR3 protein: CASSLASGRGNEQFF

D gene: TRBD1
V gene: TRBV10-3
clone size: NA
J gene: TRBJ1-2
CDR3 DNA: TGTGCCATCGCCGGGACAGACATTAACTATGGCTACACCTTC
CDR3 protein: CAIAGTDINYGYTF

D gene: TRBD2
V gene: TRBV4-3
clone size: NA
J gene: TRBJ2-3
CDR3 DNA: TGCGCCAGCAGCCAAGATCTGCTAGCGGGAGCTACAGATACGCAGTATTTT
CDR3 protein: CASSQDLLAGATDTQYF

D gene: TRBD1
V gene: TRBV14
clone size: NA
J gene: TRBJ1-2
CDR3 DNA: TGTGCCAGCAACCCTCTCAGGGGGAACTATGGCTACACCTTC
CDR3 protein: CASNPLRGNYGYTF

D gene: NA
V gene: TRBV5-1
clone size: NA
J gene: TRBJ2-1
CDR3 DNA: TGCGCCAGCAGCTTGGGGAGCGTCTACAATGAGCAGTTCTTC
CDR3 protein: CASSLGSVYNEQFF

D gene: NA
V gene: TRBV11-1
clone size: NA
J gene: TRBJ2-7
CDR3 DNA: TGTGCCAGCAGCTTACTCCCAGGCGTTTCCTACGAGCAGTACTTC
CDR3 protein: CASSLLPGVSYEQYF

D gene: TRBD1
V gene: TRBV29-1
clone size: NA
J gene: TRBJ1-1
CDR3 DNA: TGCAGCGTTGTAGGACAGGCGAACACTGAAGCTTTCTTT
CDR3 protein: CSVVGQANTEAFF

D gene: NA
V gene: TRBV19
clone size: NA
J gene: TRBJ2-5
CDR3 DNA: TGTGCCAGTAGTACACAGGGAAGGCAAGAGACCCAGTACTTC
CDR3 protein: CASSTQGRQETQYF

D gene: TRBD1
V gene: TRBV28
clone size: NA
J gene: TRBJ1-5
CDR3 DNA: TGTGCCAGCAGATATCCGGGACAGGGGAGGCTATTGGTTCAGCCCCAGCATTTT
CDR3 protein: CASRYPGQGRLLVQPQHF

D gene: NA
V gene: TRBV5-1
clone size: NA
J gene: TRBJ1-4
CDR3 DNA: TGCGCCAGCAGCAGTACAGGGACTAATGAAAAACTGTTTTTT
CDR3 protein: CASSSTGTNEKLFF

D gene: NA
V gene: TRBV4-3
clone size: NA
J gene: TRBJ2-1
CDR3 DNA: TGCGCCAGCAGCCAAACGTCGGGACAAACGAGTGAGCAGTTCTTC
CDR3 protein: CASSQTSGQTSEQFF

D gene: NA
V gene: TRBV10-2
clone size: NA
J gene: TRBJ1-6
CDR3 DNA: TGCGCCAGCAGTGAGTCGAAGGGACTGGGGAATTCACCCCTCCACTTT
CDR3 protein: CASSESKGLGNSPLHF

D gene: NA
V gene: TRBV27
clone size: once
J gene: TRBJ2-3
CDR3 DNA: TGTGCCAGCAGTTTATTGGGGGCTGGGGTAACAGATACGCAGTATTTT
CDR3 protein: CASSLLGAGVTDTQYF

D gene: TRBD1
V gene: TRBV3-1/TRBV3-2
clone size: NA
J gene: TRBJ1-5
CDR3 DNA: TGTGCCAGCAGCCGAGACCGGGACAGTAGCAATCAGCCCCAGCATTTT
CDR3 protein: CASSRDRDSSNQPQHF

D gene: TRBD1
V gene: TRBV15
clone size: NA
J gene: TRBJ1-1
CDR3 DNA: TGTGCCACCAGCAGAATCCCGTTGAGGACAGGGGGGACTGAAGCTTTCTTT
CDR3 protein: CATSRIPLRTGGTEAFF

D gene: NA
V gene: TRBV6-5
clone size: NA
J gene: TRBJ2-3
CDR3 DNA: TGTGCCAGCACCCGGGCCCCAGGGGCCGATACGCAGTATTTT
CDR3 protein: CASTRAPGADTQYF

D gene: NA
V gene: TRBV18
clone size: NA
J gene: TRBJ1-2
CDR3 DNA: TGTGCCAGCTCACGGCCTAACTATGGCTACACCTTC
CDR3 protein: CASSRPNYGYTF

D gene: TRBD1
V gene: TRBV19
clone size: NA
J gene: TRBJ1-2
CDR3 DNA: TGTGCCAGTACCCCGGACAGGGCGGGGTACTATGGCTACACCTTC
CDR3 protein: CASTPDRAGYYGYTF

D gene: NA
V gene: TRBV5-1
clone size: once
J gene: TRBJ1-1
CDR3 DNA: TGCGCCAGCAGCCTGGATGGGAGGAACACTGAAGCTTTCTTT
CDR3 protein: CASSLDGRNTEAFF

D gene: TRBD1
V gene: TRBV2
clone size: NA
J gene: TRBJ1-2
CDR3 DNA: TGTGCCAGCGGGGGGACAGCCTACACCTTC
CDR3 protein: CASGGTAYTF

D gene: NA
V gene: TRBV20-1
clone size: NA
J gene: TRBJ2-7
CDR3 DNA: TGCAGTGCTAGTGACCCTAGCTCCTACGAGCAGTACTTC
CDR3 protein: CSASDPSSYEQYF

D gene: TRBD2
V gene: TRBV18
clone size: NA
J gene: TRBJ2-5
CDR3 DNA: TGTGCCAGCTCACAGTTGGGACTAGCGGATAAAGAGACCCAGTACTTC
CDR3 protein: CASSQLGLADKETQYF

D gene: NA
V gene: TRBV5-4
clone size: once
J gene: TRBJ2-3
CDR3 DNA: TGTGCCAGCAGCCCCCGAGGAGCGTCAGATACGCAGTATTTT
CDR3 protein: CASSPRGASDTQYF

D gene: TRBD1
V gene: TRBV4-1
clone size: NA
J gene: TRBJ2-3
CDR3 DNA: TGCGCCAGCAGCCAAGAACCCCGACAGGGTGCAGATACGCAGTATTTT
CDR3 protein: CASSQEPRQGADTQYF

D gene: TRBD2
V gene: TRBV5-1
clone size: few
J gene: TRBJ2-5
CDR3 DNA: TGCGCCAGCAGCTACGGGACTACAGGAGCGACCCAGTACTTC
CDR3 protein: CASSYGTTGATQYF

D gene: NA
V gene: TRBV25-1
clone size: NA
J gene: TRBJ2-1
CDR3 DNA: TGTGCCAGCAGTGAATATATGACTGTTCAGCAGTTCTTC
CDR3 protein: CASSEYMTVQQFF

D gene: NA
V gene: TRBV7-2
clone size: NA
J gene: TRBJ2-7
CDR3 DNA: TGTGCCAGCAGCTCGGCGTCGACTGGTCTTGAGCAGTACTTC
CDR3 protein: CASSSASTGLEQYF

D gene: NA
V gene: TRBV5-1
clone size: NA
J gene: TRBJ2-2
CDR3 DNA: TGCGCCAGCAGCAAGTCATCCGGAGGGGACACCGGGGAGCTGTTTTTT
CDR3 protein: CASSKSSGGDTGELFF